This T cell receptor (beta chain) was sequenced for a study of radiotherapy plus CTLA-4 blockade in lung cancer. In the study overall: Objective response was observed in roughly 20% of patients, and disease control in about 30%.

Notes on the study in general: TCR clones originating in tumors grew in number in blood after radiotherapy plus ipilimumab. Interferon-beta, together with early blood T cell clone dynamics, reportedly best predicted response.

Germline V gene data show CDR1 as SQVTM and CDR2 as ANQGSEA. CDR3 size: 20 residues. Deletions cut 3 bases from V and 0 bases from J, with 29 bases between. Those with chemo-refractory metastatic non-small-cell lung cancer were treated with focal radiation combined with CTLA-4 blockade using ipilimumab. In the case of this clone: What it recognizes is unknown.

Assay used: immunoSEQ multiplex PCR; TCRdb lists only in-frame clones, some missing. The sample lists 35,000 to 40,000 clones, approximately 89% occurring once. The gene calls are TRBV29-1 and TRBJ2-5, with D perhaps TRBD2 (7 bases). The clonotype originates from a human donor with non-small cell lung cancer who had stable disease on radiotherapy plus ipilimumab. The material sequenced was peripheral blood, taken from a patient treated with radiotherapy plus ipilimumab. The CDR3 sequence: CSVEGELASHLGAYQETQYF. The CDR3 nucleotides read TGCAGCGTTGAGGGCGAACTAGCGTCGCACTTGGGGGCGTACCAAGAGACCCAGTACTTC.